Shown below are 8 T cell receptor beta chains from a single sample sequenced in a study of monozygotic twins with inflammatory bowel disease. For each CDR3 protein, TCRdb gives one entry from its re-call of the 5' RACE reads, without DNA. The table gives about 210,000 distinct CDR3 sequences; the top ten clones make up around 1.5% of it. Sequencing used blood. The receptors come from a human donor with ulcerative colitis or Crohn's disease, or a healthy co-twin of an affected twin (not recorded which).

The chain employs TRBV10-3 and TRBJ2-7; TCRdb proposes TRBD1, but this gene call is untestable without DNA. The germline CDR1 and CDR2 sequences are ENHRY and SYGVKD. The CDR3 runs 13 residues. The CDR3 protein is CAISDPGRLEQYF.

This rearrangement joins TRBV6-5 to TRBJ2-1. In germline, CDR1 is MNHEY, CDR2 SVGAGI. CDR3 length equals 15 residues. CDR3 region: CASSYSIIGYNEQFF.

The chain joins TRBV20-1 to TRBJ1-3; there is no DNA to check the TCRdb D call of TRBD1. This CDR3 is built from 16 residues. CDR1 DFQATT and CDR2 SNEGSKA come from the germline V gene (reference sequence). The chain's CDR3 is CSASFPQDSSGNTIYF.

The chain joins TRBV5-1 to TRBJ2-1; absent DNA, TCRdb's TRBD2 call cannot be checked. Germline loops: CDR1 SGHRS, CDR2 YFSETQ. The CDR3 runs to 16 residues. CDR3 sequence reads: CASSHTTSGTYNEQFF.

The chain employs TRBV6-2 or TRBV6-3 and TRBJ2-3; TCRdb calls TRBD2, which cannot be checked without DNA. Germline V CDR1 and CDR2: MNHEY, SVGEGT. CDR3 length: 17 amino acids. The CDR3 spells CASSRGGAVLSTDTQYF.

The rearrangement joins TRBV6-1 to TRBJ1-1. Per the germline V gene, CDR1 is MNHNS and CDR2 is SASEGT. The CDR3 extends over 12 amino acids. CDR3 loop: CATSLGAGEAFF.

The chain joins TRBV12-3 or TRBV12-4 to TRBJ1-4; lacking DNA, the TRBD1 call made by TCRdb goes unchecked. The CDR3 extends over 15 amino acids. CDR3 sequence reads: CASSAAGTGQEKLFF.

The V gene is TRBV20-1, the J gene TRBJ1-4. This CDR3 has 14 amino acids. Germline lookup yields CDR1 DFQATT and CDR2 SNEGSKA (reference sequence). This chain's CDR3 is CSARGVATNEKLFF.